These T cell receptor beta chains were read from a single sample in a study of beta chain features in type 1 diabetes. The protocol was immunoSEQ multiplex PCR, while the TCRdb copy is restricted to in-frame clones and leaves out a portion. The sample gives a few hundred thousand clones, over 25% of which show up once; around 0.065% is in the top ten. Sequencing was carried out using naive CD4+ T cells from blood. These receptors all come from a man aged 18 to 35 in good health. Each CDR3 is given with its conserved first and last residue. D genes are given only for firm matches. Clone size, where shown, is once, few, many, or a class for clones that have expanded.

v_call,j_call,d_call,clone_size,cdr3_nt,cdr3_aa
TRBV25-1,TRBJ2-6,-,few,TGTGCCAGCAGCTTAGAGGGCGCCTCCTCTGGGGCCAACGTCCTGACTTTC,CASSLEGASSGANVLTF
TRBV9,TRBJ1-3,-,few,TGTGCCAGCAGCGTAGCGGCCTCTGGAAACACCATATATTTT,CASSVAASGNTIYF
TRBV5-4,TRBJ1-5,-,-,TGTGCCAGCAGCTTGGACAGGGATAATCAGCCCCAGCATTTT,CASSLDRDNQPQHF
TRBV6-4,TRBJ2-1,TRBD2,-,TGTGCCAGCAGTTTTAGCGGGAGGGGAGACAATGAGCAGTTCTTC,CASSFSGRGDNEQFF
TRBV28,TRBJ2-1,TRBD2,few,TGTGCCAGCAGTTCCTCCAGCGGGAGAGGGGGCAATGAGCAGTTCTTC,CASSSSSGRGGNEQFF
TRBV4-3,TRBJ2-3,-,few,TGCGCCAGCAGCCAGCCGGGGAACACGCAGTATTTT,CASSQPGNTQYF
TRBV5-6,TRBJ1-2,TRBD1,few,TGTGCCAGCAGCCAAGACAGGGGAGACGGCTACACCTTC,CASSQDRGDGYTF
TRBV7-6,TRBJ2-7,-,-,TGTGCCAGCAGCTCGACCAGGTGGGAGCAGTACTTC,CASSSTRWEQYF
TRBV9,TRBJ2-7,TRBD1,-,TGTGCCAGCAGCGAGACAGGGTATGGCTACGAGCAGTACTTC,CASSETGYGYEQYF
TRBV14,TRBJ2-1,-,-,TGTGCCAGTTCCACGGTGACCAGTTACAATGAGCAGTTCTTC,CASSTVTSYNEQFF
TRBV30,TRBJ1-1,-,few,TGTGCCTGGAACAGTCACACTGAAGCTTTCTTT,CAWNSHTEAFF
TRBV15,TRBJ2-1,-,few,TGTGCCACCAGCATACCTAGACGAGAGCAGTTCTTC,CATSIPRREQFF
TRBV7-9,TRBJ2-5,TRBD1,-,TGTGCCAGCAGCTTCCGACAGGGGGCAGAGACCCAGTACTTC,CASSFRQGAETQYF
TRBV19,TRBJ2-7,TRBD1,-,TGTGCCAGTAGTATAGGGACAGGCTACGAGCAGTACTTC,CASSIGTGYEQYF
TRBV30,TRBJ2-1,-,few,TGTGCCTGGCGAGGGGCGTCCTACAATGAGCAGTTCTTC,CAWRGASYNEQFF
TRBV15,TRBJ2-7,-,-,TGTGCCACCAGCTCCCGGTCCCTCTACGAGCAGTACTTC,CATSSRSLYEQYF
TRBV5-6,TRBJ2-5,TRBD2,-,TGTGCCAGCAGGGCTAGCGGGAGTGGGGAGACCCAGTACTTC,CASRASGSGETQYF
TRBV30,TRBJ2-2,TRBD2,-,TGTGCCGCCCCCCCTAGCGGGAGAGGGACCGGGGAGCTGTTTTTT,CAAPPSGRGTGELFF
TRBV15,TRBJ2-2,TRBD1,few,TGTGCCACCAGCAGAGATCGGACAGGGTCGACCGGGGAGCTGTTTTTT,CATSRDRTGSTGELFF
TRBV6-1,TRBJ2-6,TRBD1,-,TGTGCCAGCGGGACAGGGTCATATGTCCTGACTTTC,CASGTGSYVLTF
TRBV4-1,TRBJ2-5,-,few,TGCGCCAGCAGCCAAGAAGGGACACCACTTCAAGAGACCCAGTACTTC,CASSQEGTPLQETQYF
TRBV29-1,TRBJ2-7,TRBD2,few,TGCAGCGTTGCTCGACTAGCGGGAGGGGAAAGGAGCTCCTACGAGCAGTACTTC,CSVARLAGGERSSYEQYF
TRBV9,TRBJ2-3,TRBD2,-,TGTGCCAGCAGGGTTAGCGGGAGTGGCACAGATACGCAGTATTTT,CASRVSGSGTDTQYF
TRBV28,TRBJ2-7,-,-,TGTGCCAGCAGCCCCAACTACGAGCAGTACTTC,CASSPNYEQYF
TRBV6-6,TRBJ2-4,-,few,TGTGCCAGCAGTACGGACCTAGCCAAAAACATTCAGTACTTC,CASSTDLAKNIQYF
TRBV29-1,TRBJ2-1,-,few,TGCAGCGTTGCGGTCCTAGATAATGAGCAGTTCTTC,CSVAVLDNEQFF
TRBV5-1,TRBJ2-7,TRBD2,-,TGCGCCAGCAAATGGGGCGAGCGGGATGCCTACGAGCAGTACTTC,CASKWGERDAYEQYF
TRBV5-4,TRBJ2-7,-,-,TGTGCCAGCAGCTTAGTGGCGGGATCTTACGAGCAGTACTTC,CASSLVAGSYEQYF
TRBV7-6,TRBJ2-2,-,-,TGTGCCAGCAGCTTAGGGCAGACCGGGGAGCTGTTTTTT,CASSLGQTGELFF